A selection of T cell receptor beta chains follows, all from one sample in a study of blood T cell repertoires in COVID-19. The method was immunoSEQ multiplex PCR; TCRdb's version includes in-frame clones alone and lacks a portion of them. Found here are around 250,000 clones, around nine tenths of them singletons; the top ten hold about 8.6%. The sample comprised peripheral blood. The receptors were sampled from a man aged 35 to 55 with active or convalescent COVID-19. Each CDR3 is given with its conserved first and last residue. Fields, in order: D gene, V gene, CDR3 length, J gene, clone size, CDR3 protein, CDR3 DNA. A D gene is named only where the DNA matches it firmly. The listing skips clone size in some rows; elsewhere it reads once, few, many or a size class.

d_call: TRBD2
v_call: TRBV30
cdr3_length: 16
j_call: TRBJ2-1
clone_size: .
cdr3_aa: CAWSFIGTSLGNEQFF
cdr3_nt: TGTGCCTGGAGTTTTATAGGGACTAGCTTGGGTAATGAGCAGTTCTTC

d_call: .
v_call: TRBV11-2
cdr3_length: 14
j_call: TRBJ1-3
clone_size: .
cdr3_aa: CASSLQGSGNTIYF
cdr3_nt: TGTGCCAGCAGCTTACAGGGATCTGGAAACACCATATATTTT

d_call: .
v_call: TRBV18
cdr3_length: 13
j_call: TRBJ2-3
clone_size: .
cdr3_aa: CASSLLVTDTQYF
cdr3_nt: TGTGCCAGCTCACTTTTAGTTACAGATACGCAGTATTTT

d_call: .
v_call: TRBV7-9
cdr3_length: 15
j_call: TRBJ1-4
clone_size: .
cdr3_aa: CASSPPERASEKLFF
cdr3_nt: TGTGCCAGCAGCCCCCCGGAGCGGGCGAGCGAAAAACTGTTTTTT

d_call: .
v_call: TRBV9
cdr3_length: 12
j_call: TRBJ1-1
clone_size: .
cdr3_aa: CASSGRGTEAFF
cdr3_nt: TGTGCCAGCAGCGGACGGGGTACTGAAGCTTTCTTT

d_call: .
v_call: TRBV2
cdr3_length: 15
j_call: TRBJ1-3
clone_size: .
cdr3_aa: CASSVDFSSGNTIYF
cdr3_nt: TGTGCCAGCAGTGTAGACTTCTCCTCTGGAAACACCATATATTTT

d_call: .
v_call: TRBV6-5
cdr3_length: 15
j_call: TRBJ1-1
clone_size: .
cdr3_aa: CASRGGTPKNTEAFF
cdr3_nt: TGTGCCAGCAGGGGGGGGACACCCAAGAACACTGAAGCTTTCTTT

d_call: .
v_call: TRBV5-4
cdr3_length: 14
j_call: TRBJ2-1
clone_size: .
cdr3_aa: CASKGLPTHNEQFF
cdr3_nt: TGTGCCAGTAAAGGACTACCTACTCACAATGAGCAGTTCTTC

d_call: TRBD1
v_call: TRBV18
cdr3_length: 16
j_call: TRBJ1-2
clone_size: .
cdr3_aa: CASSPPRTGSHYGYTF
cdr3_nt: TGTGCCAGCTCACCGCCACGGACAGGGTCTCACTATGGCTACACCTTC

d_call: TRBD1
v_call: TRBV5-1
cdr3_length: 14
j_call: TRBJ1-1
clone_size: .
cdr3_aa: CASSLDQGETEAFF
cdr3_nt: TGCGCCAGCAGCTTGGATCAGGGGGAAACTGAAGCTTTCTTT

d_call: TRBD2
v_call: TRBV14
cdr3_length: 16
j_call: TRBJ2-1
clone_size: .
cdr3_aa: CASSQDLLAGGGEQFF
cdr3_nt: TGTGCCAGCAGCCAAGATTTGCTAGCGGGTGGGGGTGAGCAGTTCTTC

d_call: TRBD1
v_call: TRBV30
cdr3_length: 11
j_call: TRBJ2-7
clone_size: .
cdr3_aa: CARGQGYEQYF
cdr3_nt: TGTGCCCGAGGACAGGGCTACGAGCAGTACTTC

d_call: TRBD2
v_call: TRBV19
cdr3_length: 17
j_call: TRBJ2-1
clone_size: .
cdr3_aa: CASSIEPGTSFRNEQFF
cdr3_nt: TGTGCCAGTAGTATAGAACCCGGGACTAGCTTTCGGAATGAGCAGTTCTTC

d_call: .
v_call: TRBV5-5
cdr3_length: 15
j_call: TRBJ1-4
clone_size: .
cdr3_aa: CASSSQVGANEKLFF
cdr3_nt: TGTGCCAGCAGCTCCCAGGTCGGGGCTAATGAAAAACTGTTTTTT

d_call: TRBD1
v_call: TRBV5-4
cdr3_length: 16
j_call: TRBJ1-4
clone_size: .
cdr3_aa: CASSSRLTGTNEKLFF
cdr3_nt: TGTGCCAGCAGCTCCCGCTTGACAGGGACTAATGAAAAACTGTTTTTT

d_call: .
v_call: TRBV6-5
cdr3_length: 14
j_call: TRBJ1-2
clone_size: .
cdr3_aa: CASSTTREAGGYTF
cdr3_nt: TGTGCCAGCAGTACGACAAGAGAAGCAGGTGGCTACACCTTC

d_call: TRBD1
v_call: TRBV5-4
cdr3_length: 15
j_call: TRBJ2-7
clone_size: once
cdr3_aa: CASSSDPGQGDEQYF
cdr3_nt: TGTGCCAGCAGCTCCGACCCGGGACAGGGGGACGAGCAGTACTTC

d_call: .
v_call: TRBV6-2/TRBV6-3
cdr3_length: 11
j_call: TRBJ2-5
clone_size: .
cdr3_aa: CASSTEGTQYF
cdr3_nt: TGTGCCAGCAGTACAGAGGGGACCCAGTACTTC

d_call: .
v_call: TRBV7-6
cdr3_length: 16
j_call: TRBJ1-1
clone_size: .
cdr3_aa: CASSLFKSAANTEAFF
cdr3_nt: TGTGCCAGCAGCTTATTTAAATCCGCGGCAAACACTGAAGCTTTCTTT

d_call: .
v_call: TRBV7-9
cdr3_length: 17
j_call: TRBJ1-4
clone_size: .
cdr3_aa: CASSTPRRGYDNEKLFF
cdr3_nt: TGTGCCAGCAGCACCCCCCGACGAGGGTATGATAATGAAAAACTGTTTTTT

d_call: TRBD1
v_call: TRBV7-9
cdr3_length: 15
j_call: TRBJ1-6
clone_size: .
cdr3_aa: CASSLTGLGNSPLHF
cdr3_nt: TGTGCCAGCAGCCTGACAGGGCTGGGTAATTCACCCCTCCACTTT

d_call: .
v_call: TRBV27
cdr3_length: 14
j_call: TRBJ1-1
clone_size: .
cdr3_aa: CASSLSMSITEAFF
cdr3_nt: TGTGCCAGCAGTTTATCGATGAGTATTACTGAAGCTTTCTTT

d_call: TRBD2
v_call: TRBV6-1
cdr3_length: 18
j_call: TRBJ2-3
clone_size: .
cdr3_aa: CASSEWTSGGRGTDTQYF
cdr3_nt: TGTGCCAGCAGTGAGTGGACTAGCGGGGGCCGGGGCACAGATACGCAGTATTTT

d_call: .
v_call: TRBV5-1
cdr3_length: 14
j_call: TRBJ2-1
clone_size: .
cdr3_aa: CASSLGQLNNEQFF
cdr3_nt: TGCGCCAGCAGCTTAGGACAACTCAACAATGAGCAGTTCTTC

d_call: TRBD1
v_call: TRBV27
cdr3_length: 16
j_call: TRBJ1-5
clone_size: .
cdr3_aa: CASSPRDSPKGQPQHF
cdr3_nt: TGTGCCAGCAGTCCGCGGGACAGTCCCAAAGGTCAGCCCCAGCATTTT

d_call: TRBD1
v_call: TRBV7-9
cdr3_length: 15
j_call: TRBJ1-5
clone_size: .
cdr3_aa: CASSPGQDFNQPQHF
cdr3_nt: TGTGCCAGCAGCCCGGGACAGGATTTCAATCAGCCCCAGCATTTT

d_call: TRBD2
v_call: TRBV7-3
cdr3_length: 15
j_call: TRBJ2-1
clone_size: .
cdr3_aa: CASSSLAGPDNEQFF
cdr3_nt: TGTGCCAGCAGCTCCTTAGCGGGGCCCGACAATGAGCAGTTCTTC

d_call: .
v_call: TRBV5-4
cdr3_length: 14
j_call: TRBJ2-2
clone_size: .
cdr3_aa: CASSLGGRTGELFF
cdr3_nt: TGTGCCAGCAGCTTAGGAGGGCGCACCGGGGAGCTGTTTTTT

d_call: TRBD2
v_call: TRBV3-1/TRBV3-2
cdr3_length: 15
j_call: TRBJ2-7
clone_size: once
cdr3_aa: CASSQGLADAYEQYF
cdr3_nt: TGTGCCAGCAGCCAAGGACTAGCGGACGCCTACGAGCAGTACTTC

d_call: TRBD2
v_call: TRBV3-1/TRBV3-2
cdr3_length: 18
j_call: TRBJ2-3
clone_size: .
cdr3_aa: CASSRSWDYRLVADTQYF
cdr3_nt: TGTGCCAGCAGTCGATCTTGGGACTACCGCCTGGTGGCAGATACGCAGTATTTT

d_call: TRBD1
v_call: TRBV2
cdr3_length: 15
j_call: TRBJ2-5
clone_size: .
cdr3_aa: CASGWWTGVQETQYF
cdr3_nt: TGTGCCAGCGGCTGGTGGACAGGCGTTCAAGAGACCCAGTACTTC

d_call: .
v_call: TRBV11-2
cdr3_length: 14
j_call: TRBJ1-1
clone_size: .
cdr3_aa: CASSWGSGDTEAFF
cdr3_nt: TGTGCCAGCAGCTGGGGGTCGGGGGACACTGAAGCTTTCTTT

d_call: TRBD2
v_call: TRBV11-3
cdr3_length: 15
j_call: TRBJ2-2
clone_size: .
cdr3_aa: CASNPRGANTGELFF
cdr3_nt: TGTGCCAGCAACCCCCGGGGGGCGAACACCGGGGAGCTGTTTTTT

d_call: TRBD1
v_call: TRBV28
cdr3_length: 14
j_call: TRBJ1-1
clone_size: .
cdr3_aa: CASSLDRVGTEAFF
cdr3_nt: TGTGCCAGCAGTTTGGACAGGGTTGGCACTGAAGCTTTCTTT

d_call: .
v_call: TRBV19
cdr3_length: 14
j_call: TRBJ1-3
clone_size: few
cdr3_aa: CASSMSNSGNTIYF
cdr3_nt: TGTGCCAGTAGTATGTCTAACTCTGGAAACACCATATATTTT

d_call: TRBD1
v_call: TRBV5-1
cdr3_length: 15
j_call: TRBJ1-1
clone_size: .
cdr3_aa: CASSRLGGLNTEAFF
cdr3_nt: TGCGCCAGCAGCAGATTAGGGGGCCTGAACACTGAAGCTTTCTTT

d_call: .
v_call: TRBV10-3
cdr3_length: 15
j_call: TRBJ1-2
clone_size: .
cdr3_aa: CAISGGPGGSYGYTF
cdr3_nt: TGTGCCATCAGTGGGGGACCAGGAGGGAGCTATGGCTACACCTTC

d_call: .
v_call: TRBV7-8
cdr3_length: 13
j_call: TRBJ1-5
clone_size: .
cdr3_aa: CASSLVQGQPQHF
cdr3_nt: TGTGCCAGCAGCTTGGTACAGGGACAGCCCCAGCATTTT

d_call: TRBD1
v_call: TRBV5-1
cdr3_length: 14
j_call: TRBJ2-7
clone_size: .
cdr3_aa: CASSGQDRSYEQYF
cdr3_nt: TGCGCCAGCAGCGGACAGGACCGCTCCTACGAGCAGTACTTC

d_call: TRBD1
v_call: TRBV29-1
cdr3_length: 12
j_call: TRBJ1-4
clone_size: .
cdr3_aa: CSGTGYDEKLFF
cdr3_nt: TGCAGTGGGACAGGGTATGATGAAAAACTGTTTTTT